The 4 T cell receptor beta chains below come from one sample, sequenced in a study of cytomegalovirus exposure and HLA in healthy donors. Primers included in the PCR were 60 Vbeta and 13 Jbeta primers. Sequencing used immunoSEQ multiplex PCR; TCRdb keeps in-frame clones, though not all of them. Of around 140,000 clones listed, approximately 80% were seen once; the top ten hold approximately 2.5%. Sequencing used PBMCs. These receptors were obtained from a woman between 18 and 29 years old in good health and CMV-seropositive.

The sample holds a few counts of this clone. The rearrangement uses TRBV5-4 and TRBJ1-1; TRBD1 matches at 7 bases. This CDR3 comprises 13 residues. V shed 2 bases, J shed 4 bases, and the junction held 2 bases outside the gene matches. Germline assignment: CDR1 SGHNT and CDR2 YYREEE (reference sequence). CDR3 protein: CASSFGTVTEAFF. The DNA for the CDR3 is TGTGCCAGCAGCTTCGGGACAGTCACTGAAGCTTTCTTT.

V is TRBV5-6 and J is TRBJ1-2, with 7 nucleotides matching TRBD1. With 3 bases clipped from V and 4 bases from J, the junction kept 6 bases outside the gene matches. The CDR3 spans 14 residues. The germline CDR1 and CDR2 sequences are SGHDT and YYEEEE. CDR3 protein: CASSSGQRLYGYTF. The CDR3 DNA sequence: TGTGCCAGCAGCTCGGGACAGCGGCTCTATGGCTACACCTTC.

This chain uses TRBV5-6 with TRBJ2-1; 8 bases fit TRBD1. The CDR3 covers 15 residues. Germline V CDR1 and CDR2: SGHDT, YYEEEE. V was clipped by 4 bases and J by 7 bases; unmatched bases: 10. The chain's CDR3 is CASSGGQGAINEQFF. The CDR3 DNA is TGTGCCAGCAGCGGGGGGCAGGGGGCAATAAATGAGCAGTTCTTC.

The rearrangement uses TRBV30 and TRBJ1-1, with D unresolved. Germline V gives CDR1 GTSNPN, CDR2 SVGIG (reference sequence). The CDR3 has 17 amino acids. V was shortened by 0 bases and J by 3 bases, with 20 bases between the two germline ends. The CDR3, as DNA: TGTGCCTGGAGTGTACTAGGCCTAGGGAGTTTAGACACTGAAGCTTTCTTT. Its protein product is CAWSVLGLGSLDTEAFF.